This record looks at one T cell receptor (beta chain) sequence and its context. The data originate from a study of CD8 T cells in Susac syndrome. With random hexamers, 0.5 to 1 ug RNA was reverse transcribed. Using its own MiXCR run on the immunoSEQ multiplex PCR reads, TCRdb lists one record per CDR3 protein. The repertoire includes approximately 170,000 distinct CDR3 sequences, around 94% of them detected once, and 0.09% to 0.1% sits in the top ten. The sample was CD4+ T cells from PBMCs. This clonotype was obtained from a human donor with multiple sclerosis.

The DNA for the CDR3 is TGTGCCAGCAGTACGCGCGTCGGGGGGGGTTATGGCTACACCTTC. It encodes CASSTRVGGGYGYTF. The V and J genes are TRBV27 and TRBJ1-2; possible D gene TRBD1, 5 bases. V dropped 5 bases and J dropped 5 bases, with 18 bases sitting between them. The CDR3 consists of 15 residues. Germline V CDR1 and CDR2: MNHEY, SMNVEV (reference sequence).